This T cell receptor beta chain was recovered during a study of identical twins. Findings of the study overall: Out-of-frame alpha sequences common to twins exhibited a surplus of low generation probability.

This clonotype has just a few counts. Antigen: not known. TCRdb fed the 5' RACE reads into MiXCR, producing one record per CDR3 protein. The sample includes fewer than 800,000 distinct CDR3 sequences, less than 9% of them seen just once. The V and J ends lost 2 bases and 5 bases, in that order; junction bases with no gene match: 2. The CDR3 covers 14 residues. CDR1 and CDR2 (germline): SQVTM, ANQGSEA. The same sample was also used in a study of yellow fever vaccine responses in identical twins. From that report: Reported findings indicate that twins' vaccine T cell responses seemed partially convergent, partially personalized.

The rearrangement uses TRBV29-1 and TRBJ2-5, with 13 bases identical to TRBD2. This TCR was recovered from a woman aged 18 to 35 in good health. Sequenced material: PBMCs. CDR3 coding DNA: TGCAGCGTTGAACAACTAGCGGGAGGGGAGACCCAGTACTTC. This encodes CSVEQLAGGETQYF.